What follows are 8 T cell receptor beta chains derived from one specimen sequenced in a study of blood T cell repertoires in COVID-19 (dated by TCRdb to 2020 to 2022). Library prep was done by the immunoSEQ multiplex PCR assay. In its TCRdb copy, this immuneACCESS table keeps in-frame sequences only and misses some clones. Where compared with another copy, unresolved V genes explain less than half of these, and the others have no known cause. The sample table records a few hundred thousand clones; around 89% of these occur just once. The ten most abundant clones make up under 8% of the sample. Sequencing was performed on peripheral blood. The source is a woman in her thirties with COVID-19, enrolled during active disease.

CDR3 in amino acids: CASSPVREDGYTF. In DNA, the CDR3 is TGTGCCAGCTCACCGGTCCGGGAAGATGGCTACACCTTC. The V call is TRBV18, the J call TRBJ1-2; D ambiguous. In germline, CDR1 is KGHSH, CDR2 LQKENI. V lost 3 bases to trimming and J lost 6 bases, with 11 bases between them. The CDR3 runs 13 residues.

V gene TRBV4-2 combines with J gene TRBJ2-2; 11 positions match TRBD2. V shed 3 bases, J shed 0 bases, and the junction held 3 bases outside the gene matches. The CDR3 has 17 amino acids. CDR1 is LGHNA, CDR2 YNFKEQ, per germline. The CDR3 coding sequence is TGTGCCAGCAGCCAGTCGGGACTAGCGGCGAACACCGGGGAGCTGTTTTTT. It codes for CASSQSGLAANTGELFF.

This chain joins TRBV30 and TRBJ1-6; D is unresolved. The length of the CDR3 is 14 residues. Germline CDR1 GTSNPN, CDR2 SVGIG (reference sequence). Trimming pared 2 bases from V and 7 bases from J, leaving 12 bases between. CDR3 bases: TGTGCCTGGAGTCCCCCACTGATGAATTCACCCCTCCACTTT. It codes for CAWSPPLMNSPLHF.

This rearrangement joins TRBV7-8 to TRBJ2-7; 9 bases map to TRBD1. The CDR3 runs 15 residues. Germline CDR1 is SGHVS and CDR2 is FQNEAQ. Trimming at V came to 5 bases and at J to 6 bases, leaving 11 bases not matched to a gene. CDR3 DNA: TGTGCCAGCAGCCTCCCGCGACAGGGGGTTCGCGAGCAGTACTTC. It codes for CASSLPRQGVREQYF.

J is TRBJ2-7 and V is TRBV19, with 7 bases aligning to TRBD1. The germline V gene has CDR1 LNHDA and CDR2 SQIVND (reference sequence). V was clipped by 1 base and J by 3 bases; unmatched bases: 0. CDR3 length equals 13 residues. This chain's CDR3 is CASSIGTGYEQYF. The DNA of the CDR3 is TGTGCCAGTAGTATAGGGACAGGCTACGAGCAGTACTTC.

J is TRBJ2-3 and V is TRBV6-5; 9 positions agree with TRBD2. V dropped 0 bases and J dropped 2; count of bases not matched to a gene: 3. The CDR3 has 16 residues. Per germline, CDR1 MNHEY and CDR2 SVGAGI. CDR3 protein: CASSYSAGGYTDTQYF. CDR3 coding DNA: TGTGCCAGCAGTTACTCGGCGGGAGGGTACACAGATACGCAGTATTTT.

The V gene is TRBV7-9, the J gene TRBJ1-2, with D possibly being TRBD1 (6 bases). V lost 0 bases and J 2 bases, leaving 10 bases between the germline ends. Germline CDR1 is SEHNR and CDR2 is FQNEAQ (reference sequence). This CDR3 has 15 residues. The CDR3 DNA reads as TGTGCCAGCAGCTTAGCCGGACAGCTAAACTATGGCTACACCTTC. Translated: CASSLAGQLNYGYTF.

The rearrangement links TRBV25-1 to TRBJ1-3; D is perhaps TRBD1 (6 bases). The germline V gene has CDR1 MGHDK and CDR2 SYGVNS. The CDR3 runs to 14 residues. The germline V and J ends were trimmed by 5 bases and 1 base, with 9 bases remaining between them. This CDR3 is CASSSGASGNTIYF. In nucleotides, the CDR3 is TGTGCCAGCAGTTCAGGGGCGTCTGGAAACACCATATATTTT.